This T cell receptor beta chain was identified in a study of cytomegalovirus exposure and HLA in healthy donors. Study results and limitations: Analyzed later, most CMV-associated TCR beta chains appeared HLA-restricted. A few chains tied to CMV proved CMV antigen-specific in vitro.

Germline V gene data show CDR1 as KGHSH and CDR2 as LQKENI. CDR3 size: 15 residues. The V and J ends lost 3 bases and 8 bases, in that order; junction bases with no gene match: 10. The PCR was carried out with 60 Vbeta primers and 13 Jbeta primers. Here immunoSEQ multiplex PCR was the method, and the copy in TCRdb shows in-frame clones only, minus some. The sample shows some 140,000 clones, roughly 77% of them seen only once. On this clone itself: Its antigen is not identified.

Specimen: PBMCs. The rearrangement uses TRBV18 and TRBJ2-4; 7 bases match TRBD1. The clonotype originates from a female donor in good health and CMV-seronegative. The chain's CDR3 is CASSPPTGIRDIQYF. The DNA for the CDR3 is TGTGCCAGCTCACCTCCGACAGGGATTAGGGACATTCAGTACTTC.